A selection of T cell receptor beta chains follows, all from one sample in a study of control samples from healthy donors and cancer patients. Using immunoSEQ multiplex PCR, the repertoire was profiled, and TCRdb retains in-frame clones only, with some absent. The sample contains tens of thousands of clones, nearly 85% of which appear only once. Sequencing was carried out using blood. These receptors were obtained from a man aged 45-65 years in good health. Each CDR3 is given with its conserved first and last residue. The D gene is left open where the match is weak. The size entry is marked missing in some rows and otherwise reads once, few, many or a size class.

d_call	v_call	clone_size	j_call	cdr3_aa	cdr3_nt
.	TRBV6-5	.	TRBJ1-2	CASRRDYGYTF	TGTGCCAGCCGTCGAGACTATGGCTACACCTTC
TRBD1	TRBV7-2	.	TRBJ2-7	CASSLTGGLEQYF	TGTGCCAGCAGCCTAACAGGGGGACTCGAGCAGTACTTC
.	TRBV6-1	.	TRBJ1-5	CASSEGAGTPQHF	TGTGCCAGCAGTGAAGGCGCAGGAACGCCCCAGCATTTT
.	TRBV24-1	.	TRBJ2-4	CATSGEGAKNIQYF	TGTGCCACCAGTGGAGAAGGGGCCAAAAACATTCAGTACTTC
TRBD1	TRBV2	few	TRBJ2-2	CASTSGGTGELFF	TGTGCCAGCACCTCAGGGGGAACCGGGGAGCTGTTTTTT
TRBD1	TRBV9	.	TRBJ1-6	CASSPTDRGNSPLHF	TGTGCCAGCAGCCCCACAGACAGGGGTAATTCACCCCTCCACTTT
.	TRBV19	.	TRBJ2-3	CASSIDGGSSTDTQYF	TGTGCCAGTAGTATTGATGGCGGGTCTAGCACAGATACGCAGTATTTT
.	TRBV28	.	TRBJ2-5	CASSLLQGRRETQYF	TGTGCCAGCAGTTTACTACAGGGTCGAAGAGAGACCCAGTACTTC
.	TRBV12-5	.	TRBJ1-1	CASGSHSRQLNTEAFF	TGTGCTAGTGGTTCTCATTCCCGACAGTTAAACACTGAAGCTTTCTTT
TRBD1	TRBV9	.	TRBJ2-1	CASSVELGGIGNEQFF	TGTGCCAGCAGCGTAGAGTTAGGGGGCATCGGCAATGAGCAGTTCTTC
TRBD2	TRBV6-2/TRBV6-3	many	TRBJ2-7	CASSYSTSGAYEQYF	TGTGCCAGCAGTTACTCGACTAGCGGGGCCTACGAGCAGTACTTC
.	TRBV24-1	few	TRBJ2-1	CATSDGGAHSYNEQFF	TGTGCCACCAGTGATGGAGGGGCACACTCCTACAATGAGCAGTTCTTC
TRBD1	TRBV19	few	TRBJ1-5	CASTSHPATGRSNQPQHF	TGTGCCAGTACCTCCCACCCGGCGACAGGGCGGTCGAATCAGCCCCAGCATTTT
.	TRBV4-2	.	TRBJ2-1	CASSQESLNEQFF	TGTGCCAGCAGCCAAGAGTCGCTTAATGAGCAGTTCTTC
TRBD1	TRBV27	.	TRBJ2-7	CAIKQGYEQYF	TGTGCCATAAAACAGGGGTACGAGCAGTACTTC
TRBD2	TRBV19	once	TRBJ2-3	CASSIGTSGTDTQYF	TGTGCCAGTAGTATAGGGACTAGCGGCACAGATACGCAGTATTTT
.	TRBV6-1	.	TRBJ1-5	CASREGPQPQHF	TGTGCCAGCAGGGAAGGCCCTCAGCCCCAGCATTTT
.	TRBV7-2	.	TRBJ2-2	CASSLAQYTGELFF	TGTGCCAGCAGCTTAGCACAATACACCGGGGAGCTGTTTTTT
.	TRBV5-6	.	TRBJ1-2	CASSFPGLNYGYTF	TGTGCCAGCAGCTTTCCCGGGTTAAACTATGGCTACACCTTC
.	TRBV6-5	.	TRBJ2-7	CASQRTWTVTYEQYF	TGTGCCAGCCAGCGGACTTGGACGGTTACCTACGAGCAGTACTTC
.	TRBV10-3	.	TRBJ1-2	CATTGTDNYGYTF	TGTGCCACCACCGGGACGGACAACTATGGCTACACCTTC
.	TRBV7-3	.	TRBJ2-3	CASSLGPADTQYF	TGTGCCAGCAGCTTGGGGCCCGCAGATACGCAGTATTTT
.	TRBV30	.	TRBJ2-1	CAWKKGAGITYNEQFF	TGTGCCTGGAAGAAAGGGGCGGGGATTACCTACAATGAGCAGTTCTTC
.	TRBV11-3	.	TRBJ2-1	CASSLENWAANEQFF	TGTGCCAGCAGCTTAGAGAATTGGGCTGCCAATGAGCAGTTCTTC
TRBD1	TRBV5-4	.	TRBJ2-1	CASRTGTATYNEQFF	TGTGCCAGCAGAACCGGGACAGCAACTTACAATGAGCAGTTCTTC
.	TRBV4-1	.	TRBJ1-3	CASSQDWVLPGNTIYF	TGCGCCAGCAGCCAAGATTGGGTCCTTCCTGGAAACACCATATATTTT
.	TRBV6-5	.	TRBJ1-6	CATNYETNSPLHF	TGTGCCACCAATTACGAAACCAATTCACCCCTCCACTTT
.	TRBV15	.	TRBJ2-1	CATSSKTDYNEQFF	TGTGCCACCAGCAGTAAGACGGATTACAATGAGCAGTTCTTC
.	TRBV7-2	.	TRBJ2-5	CASSLFHPETQYF	TGTGCCAGCAGCTTATTTCATCCGGAGACCCAGTACTTC
.	TRBV2	.	TRBJ1-4	CASSDMAATNEKLFF	TGTGCCAGCAGTGATATGGCGGCAACTAATGAAAAACTGTTTTTT
.	TRBV2	.	TRBJ2-5	CASGHGLATETQYF	TGTGCCAGCGGTCACGGTCTAGCTACGGAGACCCAGTACTTC
.	TRBV7-3	.	TRBJ1-1	CASSSTGAVNTEAFF	TGTGCCAGCAGCTCGACAGGAGCCGTGAACACTGAAGCTTTCTTT
.	TRBV25-1	.	TRBJ1-2	CASSRGYGYTF	TGTGCCAGCAGTAGGGGCTATGGCTACACCTTC
TRBD1	TRBV5-1	.	TRBJ2-2	CASSLRGRDGELFF	TGCGCCAGCAGCCTCAGGGGGCGTGACGGGGAGCTGTTTTTT
.	TRBV29-1	.	TRBJ2-2	CSVLSGGRFTGELFF	TGCAGCGTCTTATCGGGGGGCCGGTTCACCGGGGAGCTGTTTTTT
TRBD1	TRBV29-1	.	TRBJ1-2	CSVSQGAGYGYTF	TGCAGCGTTTCACAGGGGGCAGGGTATGGCTACACCTTC
.	TRBV4-3	.	TRBJ2-3	CASSRGDGQRTDTQYF	TGCGCCAGCAGCCGAGGGGACGGGCAGCGCACAGATACGCAGTATTTT
TRBD2	TRBV20-1	.	TRBJ2-7	CSVAGGHEQYF	TGCAGTGTTGCGGGGGGCCACGAGCAGTACTTC
.	TRBV30	few	TRBJ1-3	CAADLVGNTIYF	TGTGCTGCTGACTTGGTAGGAAACACCATATATTTT
.	TRBV7-2	.	TRBJ1-5	CASSLFGGRTNQPQHF	TGTGCCAGCAGCTTGTTTGGGGGCAGGACCAACCAGCCCCAGCATTTT
TRBD2	TRBV4-1	.	TRBJ2-7	CASSQDRGGISYEQYF	TGCGCCAGCAGCCAAGATCGGGGGGGGATCTCCTACGAGCAGTACTTC
.	TRBV11-2	.	TRBJ1-2	CASSLERGGRVFGYTF	TGTGCCAGCAGCTTAGAAAGAGGAGGCAGGGTTTTTGGCTACACCTTC
.	TRBV30	.	TRBJ1-1	CAWKDGTNTEAFF	TGTGCCTGGAAAGATGGAACAAACACTGAAGCTTTCTTT
.	TRBV5-6	.	TRBJ1-1	CASSTVGRGRAEAFF	TGTGCCAGCAGTACCGTTGGGAGGGGAAGGGCTGAAGCTTTCTTT
.	TRBV5-1	.	TRBJ2-7	CASSLDGFRGSEQYF	TGCGCCAGCAGCTTGGACGGGTTCCGGGGGAGCGAGCAGTACTTC
.	TRBV5-6	.	TRBJ1-1	CASSSKGGRAFF	TGTGCCAGCAGCTCTAAGGGGGGAAGAGCTTTCTTT
.	TRBV13	.	TRBJ2-1	CASANGADYNEQFF	TGTGCCAGCGCGAACGGTGCGGACTACAATGAGCAGTTCTTC
TRBD1	TRBV7-9	.	TRBJ1-5	CASSKGGSINQPQHF	TGTGCCAGCAGCAAAGGGGGCAGTATCAATCAGCCCCAGCATTTT
TRBD2	TRBV6-5	few	TRBJ2-4	CASSYRTSGGVDIQYF	TGTGCCAGCAGTTACCGGACTAGCGGGGGGGTGGACATTCAGTACTTC
TRBD1	TRBV3-1/TRBV3-2	.	TRBJ1-2	CASSQGTGDGYTF	TGTGCCAGCAGCCAGGGGACAGGGGATGGCTACACCTTC
TRBD2	TRBV19	.	TRBJ2-7	CASRRRGTSDYEQYF	TGTGCCAGTAGGAGAAGGGGGACTAGCGATTACGAGCAGTACTTC
.	TRBV19	.	TRBJ1-2	CASNLWDGNYGYTF	TGTGCCAGCAACCTATGGGACGGTAACTATGGCTACACCTTC
TRBD1	TRBV30	.	TRBJ2-7	CAWTGQGVEQYF	TGTGCCTGGACGGGACAGGGTGTGGAGCAGTACTTC
.	TRBV21-1	.	TRBJ2-1	CASSDRTSGIHNEQFF	TGTGCCAGCAGCGACCGGACTAGCGGGATTCACAATGAGCAGTTCTTC
.	TRBV19	once	TRBJ1-5	CARTPSDQPQHF	TGTGCCAGGACCCCCTCGGATCAGCCCCAGCATTTT